Presented here are 27 T cell receptor gamma chains from one specimen sequenced in a study of Vδ1+ human thymocytes. Study findings and constraints: Thymic TRG and TRD repertoires appeared highly polyclonal, with Gaussian CDR3 length distributions.

Antigens of these TCRs are unknown. Extracted RNA was reverse transcribed into cDNA. Pooled V-gene forward primers with one constant-region reverse primer generated the CDR3 amplicons by multiplex PCR. TCRdb reprocessed the multiplex PCR reads through CATT. The data show more than 25,000 gamma-chain clones, with 20% to 25% seen just once and under 2% held by the top ten. Sequences were obtained from Vdelta1+ gamma-delta thymocytes from the thymus. Subset indicated: FACS-sorted CD3+ TCRalphabeta- TCRVdelta1+ TCRVdelta2- thymocytes. These receptors all come from a boy under two years old who had congenital heart surgery.

This clone was observed a handful of times. This chain links TRGV5 with TRGJ1 or TRGJ2. The germline gives CDR1 VINAFY, CDR2 YDVSNSKD. After removal of 1 base from V and 10 bases from J, the junction contained 7 bases not matched to a gene. This CDR3 region has 12 residues. This CDR3 reads CATWDSRLKKLF. The CDR3 bases are TGTGCCACCTGGGACAGCCGCTTAAAGAAACTCTTT.

This clone was detected only a few times. This chain links TRGV9 with TRGJ1 or TRGJ2. The germline CDR1 and CDR2 sequences are GITISATS and ISYDGTV (reference sequence). The V segment lost 3 bases and the J segment 7 bases; nucleotides outside the gene matches: 12. The CDR3 is 14 amino acids. CDR3 coding DNA: TGTGCCTTGTGGGAGCCACCTAGGGGCTATAAGAAACTCTTT. Amino acids: CALWEPPRGYKKLF.

This clone was detected only a few times. The chain combines TRGV9 with TRGJ1 or TRGJ2. With 2 bases clipped from V and 11 bases from J, the junction kept 6 bases outside the gene matches. The length of the CDR3 is 11 residues. Germline V gene data show CDR1 as GITISATS and CDR2 as ISYDGTV (reference sequence). The CDR3 nucleotides are TGTGCCTTGTGGGAGGGTACGGAGAAACTCTTT. Its protein is CALWEGTEKLF.

V usage is TRGV5 and J usage is TRGJ1 or TRGJ2. In germline, CDR1 is VINAFY, CDR2 YDVSNSKD. V was clipped by 0 bases and J by 0 bases; unmatched bases: 8. The CDR3 is 16 residues long. CDR3 sequence reads: CATWDRPKLNYYKKLF. The CDR3 nucleotides read TGTGCCACCTGGGACAGGCCTAAATTGAATTATTATAAGAAACTCTTT.

Concerning this clone: A read error may produce the germline difference seen at one junction end. The J gene is TRGJ1 or TRGJ2, the V gene TRGV9. The length of the CDR3 is 14 residues. CDR1 GITISATS and CDR2 ISYDGTV come from the germline V gene (reference sequence). The CDR3 coding sequence is TGTGCCTTGTGGAAGGTGCATCATCGTTATAAGAAACTCTTT. It codes for CALWKVHHRYKKLF.

The rearrangement links TRGV2 to TRGJP2. V lost 0 bases to trimming and J lost 0 bases; unmatched junction nucleotides: 7. The CDR3 loop spans 17 amino acids. The germline V gene has CDR1 EGSNGY and CDR2 YDSYNSKV. This chain's CDR3 is CATWDGPINSSDWIKTF. Here the CDR3 DNA reads TGTGCCACCTGGGACGGGCCTATCAATAGTAGTGATTGGATCAAGACGTTT.

The table lists this clone with a few counts. The chain recombines TRGV9 with TRGJP2. The CDR3 extends over 13 amino acids. Trimming cost V 4 bases and J 3 bases; bases outside gene matches: 2. CDR1 and CDR2 (germline): GITISATS, ISYDGTV (reference sequence). The chain's CDR3 is CALWDGSDWIKTF. CDR3 sequence (DNA): TGTGCCTTGTGGGACGGTAGTGATTGGATCAAGACGTTT.

J is TRGJ1 or TRGJ2 and V is TRGV5. This CDR3 spans 10 amino acids. V was pared by 2 bases and J by 12 bases, with 4 bases of the junction left unmatched. The germline V gene has CDR1 VINAFY and CDR2 YDVSNSKD. The CDR3 DNA sequence: TGTGCCACCTGGGACAATGGGAAACTCTTT. Translated, it gives CATWDNGKLF.

This clone occurred a few times. The gene calls are TRGV9 and TRGJ1 or TRGJ2. The CDR3 is 14 residues long. Germline loops: CDR1 GITISATS, CDR2 ISYDGTV (reference sequence). V shed 6 bases and J 5 bases; nucleotides not matched to a gene: 13. The CDR3 DNA is TGTGCCTTGTGGCCCTCGAGAGATGATTATAAGAAACTCTTT. It encodes CALWPSRDDYKKLF.

This chain connects TRGV5 to TRGJ1 or TRGJ2. V was pared by 0 bases and J by 4 bases, with 3 bases of the junction left unmatched. Germline lookup yields CDR1 VINAFY and CDR2 YDVSNSKD. The CDR3 extends over 13 amino acids. The chain's CDR3 is CATWDRFYYKKLF. CDR3 DNA: TGTGCCACCTGGGACAGGTTCTATTATAAGAAACTCTTT.

This clone appeared a few times. V usage is TRGV3 and J usage is TRGJP1. V was pared by 3 bases and J by 2 bases, with 3 bases of the junction left unmatched. Germline V CDR1 and CDR2: VTNTFY, YDVSTARD (reference sequence). The CDR3 covers 14 residues. The chain's CDR3 is CATWDVTTGWFKIF. The CDR3 DNA is TGTGCCACCTGGGACGTGACCACTGGTTGGTTCAAGATATTT.

This rearrangement joins TRGV5 to TRGJ1 or TRGJ2. J was trimmed by 1 base and V by 0 bases; bases with no gene match: 9. Germline V gives CDR1 VINAFY, CDR2 YDVSNSKD. The CDR3 runs 16 residues. Here the CDR3 reads CATWDRPPPNYYKKLF. CDR3 nucleotides: TGTGCCACCTGGGACAGGCCGCCTCCTAATTATTATAAGAAACTCTTT.

Concerning this clone itself: Other DNA sequences in this specimen translate into the identical CDR3. The J gene is TRGJP2, the V gene TRGV4. The junction had 6 bases not matched to a gene; V was cut back by 4 bases and J by 1 base. This CDR3 comprises 15 residues. CDR1 EGSTGY and CDR2 YDSYTSSV come from the germline V gene. CDR3: CATWDGPSSDWIKTF. CDR3 nucleotide sequence: TGTGCCACCTGGGACGGACCTAGTAGTGATTGGATCAAGACGTTT.

This clone rates as medium-sized. At the DNA level, this CDR3 is encoded by other sequences in the same sample as well. V and J are TRGV5 and TRGJ1 or TRGJ2. The V gene end was trimmed by 0 bases and the J gene end by 3 bases; junction bases not matched to a gene: 5. The germline CDR1 and CDR2 sequences are VINAFY and YDVSNSKD. The CDR3 totals 14 residues. The CDR3 sequence is CATWDRRSYYKKLF. The DNA of the CDR3 is TGTGCCACCTGGGACAGGCGGAGTTATTATAAGAAACTCTTT.

The chain recombines TRGV4 with TRGJ1 or TRGJ2. This CDR3 is 18 amino acids long. V was clipped by 2 bases and J by 13 bases; unmatched bases: 29. From germline, CDR1 is EGSTGY and CDR2 YDSYTSSV. CDR3 in DNA: TGTGCCACCTGGGATGTTAGATATAAATGTCGTATGGGGCTATGCAAACTCTTT. Protein: CATWDVRYKCRMGLCKLF.

This clone was detected a few times. The junction and the germline gene differ at one end; a read error may be behind it. The chain employs TRGV9 and TRGJ1 or TRGJ2. The CDR3 is 14 amino acids. Looked up from germline, CDR1 is GITISATS and CDR2 is ISYDGTV (reference sequence). The CDR3 region has the DNA TGTGCCTTGTGTGAGGTGCGAAGTGATTATAAGAAACTCTTT. As protein: CALCEVRSDYKKLF.

Judged by abundance, this clone is medium-sized. Additional DNA sequences in this sample encode the identical CDR3. The gene calls are TRGV9 and TRGJ1 or TRGJ2. V lost 0 bases to trimming and J lost 10 bases; unmatched junction nucleotides: 3. Germline V gene sequence: CDR1 GITISATS, CDR2 ISYDGTV (reference sequence). The CDR3 covers 11 residues. The CDR3: CALWEVPKKLF. CDR3 coding DNA: TGTGCCTTGTGGGAGGTGCCCAAGAAACTCTTT.

This clone was seen a handful of times. The sample holds other DNA sequences that translate to the same CDR3. The chain recombines TRGV4 with TRGJ1 or TRGJ2. Trimming cost V 0 bases and J 4 bases; bases outside gene matches: 6. The V gene's germline CDR1 is EGSTGY and CDR2 YDSYTSSV. CDR3 size: 14 residues. Here the CDR3 reads CATWDGPEYYKKLF. CDR3 sequence (DNA): TGTGCCACCTGGGATGGGCCGGAGTATTATAAGAAACTCTTT.

With respect to this clone: This may stem from a read error, because a much larger clone lies one nucleotide away. This CDR3 is also generated by other DNA sequences in the sample. The chain uses TRGV9 and TRGJ1 or TRGJ2. This CDR3 is built from 13 residues. V lost 0 bases and J lost 4; bases outside the gene matches: 3. CDR1 is GITISATS, CDR2 ISYDGTV, per germline (reference sequence). The CDR3 sequence is CALWEVLYYKKLF. The CDR3 bases are TGTGCCTTGTGGGAGGTGTTATATTATAAGAAACTCTTT.

The chain joins TRGV4 to TRGJ1 or TRGJ2. Germline V CDR1 and CDR2: EGSTGY, YDSYTSSV. The CDR3 runs to 13 residues. V dropped 0 bases and J dropped 8; count of bases not matched to a gene: 7. The CDR3 sequence is CATWDGRGNKKLF. The DNA of the CDR3 is TGTGCCACCTGGGATGGGCGTGGTAATAAGAAACTCTTT.

This chain joins TRGV8 and TRGJ1 or TRGJ2. The CDR3 spans 13 residues. J lost 0 bases, V lost 6 bases, and 5 bases had no gene match. Germline CDR1 is VENAVY and CDR2 is YDSYNSRV. Here the CDR3 reads CATWTSNYYKKLF. Written as DNA, the CDR3 is TGTGCCACCTGGACTTCGAATTATTATAAGAAACTCTTT.

This chain links TRGV8 with TRGJ1 or TRGJ2. With V trimmed by 3 bases and J by 7 bases, 6 bases remained unmatched. The CDR3 is made up of 12 amino acids. Germline-derived CDR1 and CDR2 are VENAVY and YDSYNSRV. CDR3 nucleotide sequence: TGTGCCACCTGGGATTTGGCCTATAAGAAACTCTTT. Encoded protein: CATWDLAYKKLF.

The table lists this clone with a count of one. The chain employs TRGV3 and TRGJP2. V lost 0 bases and J lost 6; bases outside the gene matches: 10. The germline gives CDR1 VTNTFY, CDR2 YDVSTARD (reference sequence). The CDR3 has 16 amino acids. CDR3 in DNA: TGTGCCACCTGGGACAGGCGGCTGTTCGGTGATTGGATCAAGACGTTT. Amino acids: CATWDRRLFGDWIKTF.

This clone has a handful of counts. Additional DNA sequences in this sample encode the identical CDR3. The chain is built from TRGV9 and TRGJ1 or TRGJ2. The germline V gene encodes CDR1 GITISATS and CDR2 ISYDGTV (reference sequence). Unmatched junction bases numbered 3, after V lost 1 base and J lost 0 bases. The CDR3 runs 14 residues. The CDR3 coding sequence is TGTGCCTTGTGGGAGGTCCTGAATTATTATAAGAAACTCTTT. Translation gives CALWEVLNYYKKLF.

The chain carries TRGV9 and TRGJ1 or TRGJ2. The germline CDR1 and CDR2 sequences are GITISATS and ISYDGTV (reference sequence). The CDR3 extends over 15 amino acids. J gave up 5 bases and V 0 bases, and 10 bases lay outside the gene matches. The CDR3 is CALWEVQGCNYKKLF. DNA of the CDR3: TGTGCCTTGTGGGAGGTGCAAGGGTGTAATTATAAGAAACTCTTT.

This clone was counted a few times. The V call is TRGV3, the J call TRGJP2. V dropped 6 bases and J dropped 8; count of bases not matched to a gene: 3. CDR1 and CDR2 from the germline V gene are VTNTFY and YDVSTARD (reference sequence). The CDR3 is made up of 11 amino acids. The CDR3 DNA reads as TGTGCCACCTGGTCCGATTGGATCAAGACGTTT. This codes for CATWSDWIKTF.

The count of this clone is one. The gene calls are TRGV2 and TRGJP2. This CDR3 contains 15 residues. CDR1 and CDR2 from the germline V gene are EGSNGY and YDSYNSKV. V shed 0 bases and J 3 bases; nucleotides not matched to a gene: 4. This CDR3 reads CATWDGQRSDWIKTF. In DNA form, the CDR3 reads TGTGCCACCTGGGACGGGCAACGTAGTGATTGGATCAAGACGTTT.